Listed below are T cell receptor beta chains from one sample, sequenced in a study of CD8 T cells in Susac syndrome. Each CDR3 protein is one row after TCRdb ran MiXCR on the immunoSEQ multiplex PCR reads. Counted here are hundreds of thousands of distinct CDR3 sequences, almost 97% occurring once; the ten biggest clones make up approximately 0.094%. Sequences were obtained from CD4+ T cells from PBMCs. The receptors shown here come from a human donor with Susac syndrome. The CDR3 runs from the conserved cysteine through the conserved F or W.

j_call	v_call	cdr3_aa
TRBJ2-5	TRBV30	CAWRVSETQYF
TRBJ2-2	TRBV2	CASGPTGELFF
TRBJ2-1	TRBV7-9	CASSPSILARTDNEQFF
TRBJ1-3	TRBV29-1	CSVAGSGGNTIYF
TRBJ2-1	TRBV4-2	CASSQGAKQQFF
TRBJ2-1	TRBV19	CASSIGVFEQFF
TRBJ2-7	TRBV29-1	CSVELLAGTEPTKQYF
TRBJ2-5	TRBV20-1	CSAATDLAQETQYF
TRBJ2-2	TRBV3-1	CASSRLAGVPGELFF
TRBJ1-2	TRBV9	CASSARQGSNYGYTF
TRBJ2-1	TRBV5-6	CASSPDPEFF
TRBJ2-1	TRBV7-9	CASSLDASEDEQFF
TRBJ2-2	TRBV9	CASSVTAGELFF
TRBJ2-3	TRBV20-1	CSGTVGRADTQYF
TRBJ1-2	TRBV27	CASSLPSGDHTF
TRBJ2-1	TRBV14	CASSRGRARYNEQFF
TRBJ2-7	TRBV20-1	CSARDFSSISYEQYF
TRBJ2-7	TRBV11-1	CASKGTAPSYEQYF
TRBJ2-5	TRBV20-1	CSASKGVPGLAGLETQYF
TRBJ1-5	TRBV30	CAWTIGQGGQPQHF
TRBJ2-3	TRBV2	CASSGQDPDTQYF
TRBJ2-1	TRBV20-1	CSARDRAESSYNEQFF
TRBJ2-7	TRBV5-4	CASSLGGSRYYEQYF
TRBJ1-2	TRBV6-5	CASRRGYGYTF
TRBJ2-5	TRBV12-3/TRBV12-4	CASRGLEVKTQYF
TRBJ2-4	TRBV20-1	CSDTQVTKNIQYF
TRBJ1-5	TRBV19	CASTFRTGNQPQHF
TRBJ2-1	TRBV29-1	CSVERQGGYNEQFF
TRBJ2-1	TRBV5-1	CASSTSRGPYNEQFF
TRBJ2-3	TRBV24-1	CATSLAGGSDTQYF
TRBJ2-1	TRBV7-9	CAGAPSDNEQFF
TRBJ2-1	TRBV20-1	CSARDIGLADYNEQFF
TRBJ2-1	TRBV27	CASGRLAINEQFF
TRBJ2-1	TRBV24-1	CATRGQTNEQFF
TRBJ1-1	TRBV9	CASALGERLNTEAFF
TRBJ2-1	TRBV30	CAWSGFSNEQFF
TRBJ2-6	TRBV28	CASSSGQDDSGANVLTF
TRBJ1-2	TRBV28	CASSSTDVYGYTF
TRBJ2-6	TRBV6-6	CASAAGANVLTF
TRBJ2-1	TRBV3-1	CASSQVNRGVYNEQFF
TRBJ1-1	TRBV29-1	CSAAVERNTEAFF
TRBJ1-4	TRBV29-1	CSVDSGHEKLFF
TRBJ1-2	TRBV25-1	CASSEGRGYGYTF
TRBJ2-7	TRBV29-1	CSVAPQGQGSYEQYF
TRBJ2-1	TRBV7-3	CASSSIAGVSYNEQFF
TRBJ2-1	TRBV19	CAISEAGLAHNEQFF
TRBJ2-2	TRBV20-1	CSARGGGAGNTGERFF
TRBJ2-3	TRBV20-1	CSARGQIDTQYF
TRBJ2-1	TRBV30	CAWTGGKQFF
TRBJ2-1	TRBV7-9	CASRASGRAGSYNEQFF
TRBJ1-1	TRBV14	CASSPYQGGAFF
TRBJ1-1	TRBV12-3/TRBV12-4	CASSDRGVEAFF
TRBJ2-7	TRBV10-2	CASSWLSGMDEQYF
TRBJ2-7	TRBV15	CATSMGRAGEQYF
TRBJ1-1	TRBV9	CASSVATGQGYEAFF
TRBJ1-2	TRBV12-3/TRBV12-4	CASSLVPAGYTF
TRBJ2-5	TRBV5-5	CASSLGAGWQETQYF
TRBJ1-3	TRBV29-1	CSVEDLGWRNTIYF